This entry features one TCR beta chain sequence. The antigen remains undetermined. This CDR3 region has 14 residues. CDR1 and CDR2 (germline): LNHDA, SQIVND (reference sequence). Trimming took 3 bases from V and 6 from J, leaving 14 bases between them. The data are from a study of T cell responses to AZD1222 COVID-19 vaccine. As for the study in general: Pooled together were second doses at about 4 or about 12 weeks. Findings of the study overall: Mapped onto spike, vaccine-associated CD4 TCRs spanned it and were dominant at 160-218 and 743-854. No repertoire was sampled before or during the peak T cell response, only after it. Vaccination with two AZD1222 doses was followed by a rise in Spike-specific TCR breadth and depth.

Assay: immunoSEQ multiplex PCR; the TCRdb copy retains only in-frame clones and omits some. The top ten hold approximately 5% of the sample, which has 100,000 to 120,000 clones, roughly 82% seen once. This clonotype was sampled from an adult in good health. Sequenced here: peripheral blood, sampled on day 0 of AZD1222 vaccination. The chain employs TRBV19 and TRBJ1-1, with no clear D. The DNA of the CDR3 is TGTGCCAGTAGTATTTCTGGTTTATCTGCTGAAGCTTTCTTT. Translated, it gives CASSISGLSAEAFF. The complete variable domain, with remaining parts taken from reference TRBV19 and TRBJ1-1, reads DGGITQSPKYLFRKEGQNVTLSCEQNLNHDAMYWYRQDPGQGLRLIYYSQIVNDFQKGDIAEGYSVSREKKESFPLTVTSAQKNPTAFYLCASSISGLSAEAFFGQGTRLTVV.